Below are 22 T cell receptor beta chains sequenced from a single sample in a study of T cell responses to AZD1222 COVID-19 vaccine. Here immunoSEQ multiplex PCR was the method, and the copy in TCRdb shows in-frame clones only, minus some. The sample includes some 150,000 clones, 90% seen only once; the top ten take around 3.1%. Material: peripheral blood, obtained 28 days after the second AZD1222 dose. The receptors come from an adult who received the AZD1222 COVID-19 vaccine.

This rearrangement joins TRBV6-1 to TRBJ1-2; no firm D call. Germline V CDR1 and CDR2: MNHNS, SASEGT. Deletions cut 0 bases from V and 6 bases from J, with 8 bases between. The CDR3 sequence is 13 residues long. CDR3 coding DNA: TGTGCCAGCAGTGAAGCGCAGGTGGATGGCTACACCTTC. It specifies CASSEAQVDGYTF.

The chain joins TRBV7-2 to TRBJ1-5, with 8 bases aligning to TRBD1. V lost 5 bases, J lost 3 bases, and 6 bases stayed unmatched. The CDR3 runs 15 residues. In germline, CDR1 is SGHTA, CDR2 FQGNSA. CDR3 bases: TGTGCCAGCAGCCGCGCGACAGGGGACAATCAGCCCCAGCATTTT. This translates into CASSRATGDNQPQHF. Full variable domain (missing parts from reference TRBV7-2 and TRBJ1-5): GAGVSQSPSNKVTEKGKDVELRCDPISGHTALYWYRQSLGQGLEFLIYFQGNSAPDKSGLPSDRFSAERTGGSVSTLTIQRTQQEDSAVYLCASSRATGDNQPQHFGDGTRLSIL.

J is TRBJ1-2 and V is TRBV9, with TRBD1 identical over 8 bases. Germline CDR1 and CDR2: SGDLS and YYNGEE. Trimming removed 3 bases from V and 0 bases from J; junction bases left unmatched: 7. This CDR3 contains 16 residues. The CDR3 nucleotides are TGTGCCAGCAGCGCCGGACAGGGTCTAGCTAACTATGGCTACACCTTC. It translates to CASSAGQGLANYGYTF.

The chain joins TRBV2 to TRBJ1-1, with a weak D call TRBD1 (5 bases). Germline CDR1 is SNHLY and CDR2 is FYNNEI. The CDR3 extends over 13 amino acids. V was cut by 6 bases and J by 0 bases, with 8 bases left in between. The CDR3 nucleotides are TGTGCCAGCAGAACAGGCTTGAACACTGAAGCTTTCTTT. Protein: CASRTGLNTEAFF.

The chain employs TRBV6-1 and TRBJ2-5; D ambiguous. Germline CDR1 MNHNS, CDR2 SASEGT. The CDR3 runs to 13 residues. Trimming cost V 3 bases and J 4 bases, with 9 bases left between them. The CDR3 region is CASSDAEVETQYF. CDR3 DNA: TGTGCCAGCAGTGATGCAGAAGTAGAGACCCAGTACTTC.

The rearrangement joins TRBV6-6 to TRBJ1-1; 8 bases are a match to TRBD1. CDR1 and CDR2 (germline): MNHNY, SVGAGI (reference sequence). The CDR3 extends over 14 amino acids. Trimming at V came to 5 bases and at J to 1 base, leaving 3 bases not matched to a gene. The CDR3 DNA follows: TGTGCCAGCAGTAGACAGGGGACGAACACTGAAGCTTTCTTT. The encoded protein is CASSRQGTNTEAFF.

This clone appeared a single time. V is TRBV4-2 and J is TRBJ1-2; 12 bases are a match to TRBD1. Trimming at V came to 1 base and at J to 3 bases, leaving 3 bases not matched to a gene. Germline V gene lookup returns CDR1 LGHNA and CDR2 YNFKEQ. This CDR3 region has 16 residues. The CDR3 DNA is TGTGCCAGCAGCCAAGGCGGGACAGGGGGCGACTATGGCTACACCTTC. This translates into CASSQGGTGGDYGYTF.

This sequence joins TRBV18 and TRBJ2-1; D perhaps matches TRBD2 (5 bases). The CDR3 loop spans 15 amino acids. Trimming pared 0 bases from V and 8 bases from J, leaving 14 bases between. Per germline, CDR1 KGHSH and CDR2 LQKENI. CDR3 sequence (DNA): TGTGCCAGCTCACCACCAGGACGCCTGAGGGATGAGCAGTTCTTC. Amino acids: CASSPPGRLRDEQFF. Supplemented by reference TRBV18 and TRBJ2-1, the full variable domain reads NAGVMQNPRHLVRRRGQEARLRCSPMKGHSHVYWYRQLPEEGLKFMVYLQKENIIDESGMPKERFSAEFPKEGPSILRIQQVVRGDSAAYFCASSPPGRLRDEQFFGPGTRLTVL.

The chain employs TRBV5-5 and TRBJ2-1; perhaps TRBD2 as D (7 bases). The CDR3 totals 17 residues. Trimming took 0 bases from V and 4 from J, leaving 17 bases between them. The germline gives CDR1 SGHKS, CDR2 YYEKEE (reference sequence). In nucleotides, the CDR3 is TGTGCCAGCAGCTTGGCCCAGCGGGACACGGGTTACAATGAGCAGTTCTTC. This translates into CASSLAQRDTGYNEQFF.

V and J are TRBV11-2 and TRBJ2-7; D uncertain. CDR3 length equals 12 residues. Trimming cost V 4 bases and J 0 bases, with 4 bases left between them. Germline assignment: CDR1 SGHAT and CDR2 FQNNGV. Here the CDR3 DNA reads TGTGCCAGCAGCTCAGTCTCCTACGAGCAGTACTTC. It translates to CASSSVSYEQYF.

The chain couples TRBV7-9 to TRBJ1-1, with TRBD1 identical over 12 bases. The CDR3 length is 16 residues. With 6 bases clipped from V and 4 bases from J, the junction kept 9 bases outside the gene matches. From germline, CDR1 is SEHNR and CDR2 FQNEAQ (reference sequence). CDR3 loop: CASRSGTGGSGTEAFF. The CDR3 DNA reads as TGTGCCAGCAGGTCCGGGACAGGGGGCTCGGGCACTGAAGCTTTCTTT.

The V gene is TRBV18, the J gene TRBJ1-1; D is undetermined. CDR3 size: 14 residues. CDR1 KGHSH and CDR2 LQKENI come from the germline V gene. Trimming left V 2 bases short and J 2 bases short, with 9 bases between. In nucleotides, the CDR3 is TGTGCCAGCTCACCATATACGGAAAACACTGAAGCTTTCTTT. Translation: CASSPYTENTEAFF.

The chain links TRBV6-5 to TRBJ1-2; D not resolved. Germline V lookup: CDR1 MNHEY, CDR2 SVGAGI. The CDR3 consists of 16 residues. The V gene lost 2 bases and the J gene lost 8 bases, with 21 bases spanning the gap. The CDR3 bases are TGTGCCAGCAGTTACACCGGAGTGCGACCCGGTGGGGGCTACACCTTC. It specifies CASSYTGVRPGGGYTF.

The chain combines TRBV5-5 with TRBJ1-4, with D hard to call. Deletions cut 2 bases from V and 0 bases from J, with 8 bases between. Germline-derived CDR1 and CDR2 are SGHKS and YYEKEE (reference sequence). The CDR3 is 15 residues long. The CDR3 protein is CASSFDISTNEKLFF. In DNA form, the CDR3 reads TGTGCCAGCAGCTTTGACATTTCAACTAATGAAAAACTGTTTTTT.

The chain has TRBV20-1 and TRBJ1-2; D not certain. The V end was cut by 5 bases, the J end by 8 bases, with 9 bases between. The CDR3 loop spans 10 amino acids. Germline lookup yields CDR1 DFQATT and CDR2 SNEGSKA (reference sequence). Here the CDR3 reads CSAPPRGYTF. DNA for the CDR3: TGCAGTGCTCCGCCCCGGGGCTACACCTTC.

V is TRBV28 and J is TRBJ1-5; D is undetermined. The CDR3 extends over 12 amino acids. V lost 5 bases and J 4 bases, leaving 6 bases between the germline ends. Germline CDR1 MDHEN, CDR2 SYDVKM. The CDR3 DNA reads TGTGCCAGCAGTGCCCGTAATCAGCCCCAGCATTTT. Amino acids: CASSARNQPQHF.

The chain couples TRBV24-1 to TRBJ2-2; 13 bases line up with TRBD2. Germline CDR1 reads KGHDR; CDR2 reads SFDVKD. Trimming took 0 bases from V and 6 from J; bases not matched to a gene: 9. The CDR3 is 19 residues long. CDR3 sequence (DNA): TGTGCCACCAGTGATTTGCCAAGGGGACTAGCGGGAATCCCCGGGGAGCTGTTTTTT. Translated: CATSDLPRGLAGIPGELFF.

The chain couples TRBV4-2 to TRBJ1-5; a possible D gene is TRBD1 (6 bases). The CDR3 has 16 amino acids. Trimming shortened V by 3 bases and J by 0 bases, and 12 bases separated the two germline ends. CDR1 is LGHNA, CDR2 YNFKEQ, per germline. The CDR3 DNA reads TGTGCCAGCAGCCATCAACAGGGAGATAGCAATCAGCCCCAGCATTTT. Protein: CASSHQQGDSNQPQHF.

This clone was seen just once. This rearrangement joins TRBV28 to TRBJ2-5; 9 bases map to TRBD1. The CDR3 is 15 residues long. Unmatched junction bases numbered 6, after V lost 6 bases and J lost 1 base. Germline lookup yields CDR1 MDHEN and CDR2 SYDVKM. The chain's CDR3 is CASSSGTGIQETQYF. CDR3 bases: TGTGCCAGCAGCTCCGGGACAGGGATCCAAGAGACCCAGTACTTC.

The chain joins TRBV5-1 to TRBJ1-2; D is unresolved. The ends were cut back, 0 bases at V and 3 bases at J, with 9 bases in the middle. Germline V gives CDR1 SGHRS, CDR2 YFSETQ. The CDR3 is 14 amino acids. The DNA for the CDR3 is TGCGCCAGCAGCTTGGGGCGGGGAGACTATGGCTACACCTTC. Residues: CASSLGRGDYGYTF.

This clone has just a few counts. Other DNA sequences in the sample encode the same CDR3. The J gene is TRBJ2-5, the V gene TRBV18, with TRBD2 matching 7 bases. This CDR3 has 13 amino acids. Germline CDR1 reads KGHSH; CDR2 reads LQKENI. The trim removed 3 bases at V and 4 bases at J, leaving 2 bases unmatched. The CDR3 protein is CASSPGGGETQYF. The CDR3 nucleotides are TGTGCCAGCTCACCCGGCGGGGGAGAGACCCAGTACTTC.

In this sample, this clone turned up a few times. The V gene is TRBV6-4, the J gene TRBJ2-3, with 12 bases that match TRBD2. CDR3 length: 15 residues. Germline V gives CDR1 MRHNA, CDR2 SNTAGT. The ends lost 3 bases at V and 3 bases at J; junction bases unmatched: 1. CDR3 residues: CASSEGTSGTDTQYF. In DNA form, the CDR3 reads TGTGCCAGCAGTGAGGGGACTAGCGGGACAGATACGCAGTATTTT.